This T cell receptor (beta chain) was recorded in a study of blood T cell repertoires in COVID-19. Study details: Specimens from acute and convalescent COVID-19 originated in the United States, Italy and Spain.

The CDR3 sequence is 15 residues long. Germline trimming cut 7 bases from V and 3 bases from J; bases unmatched to any gene: 10. The germline V gene has CDR1 MDHEN and CDR2 SYDVKM. In its sample, this clone was seen once. As handled by the study authors: From reference gene primer amplification, estimates of nucleated cell counts were derived. Libraries were prepared by immunoSEQ multiplex PCR; TCRdb keeps only in-frame clonotypes and omits some of them. The V and J calls and clone size were taken over from that table, and D and trimming were inferred from the DNA. The top ten clones hold 0.85% to 0.95% of a sample with under 200,000 clones, about 82% of them seen once.

The V call is TRBV28, the J call TRBJ2-7; TRBD1 agrees at 9 bases. Source material: peripheral blood. The receptor's source is a man between 60 and 75 years old with COVID-19, enrolled during active disease. The DNA for the CDR3 is TGTGCCAGCAACCTTCCTAGGGACAGGGTCTACGAGCAGTACTTC. Translation gives CASNLPRDRVYEQYF.